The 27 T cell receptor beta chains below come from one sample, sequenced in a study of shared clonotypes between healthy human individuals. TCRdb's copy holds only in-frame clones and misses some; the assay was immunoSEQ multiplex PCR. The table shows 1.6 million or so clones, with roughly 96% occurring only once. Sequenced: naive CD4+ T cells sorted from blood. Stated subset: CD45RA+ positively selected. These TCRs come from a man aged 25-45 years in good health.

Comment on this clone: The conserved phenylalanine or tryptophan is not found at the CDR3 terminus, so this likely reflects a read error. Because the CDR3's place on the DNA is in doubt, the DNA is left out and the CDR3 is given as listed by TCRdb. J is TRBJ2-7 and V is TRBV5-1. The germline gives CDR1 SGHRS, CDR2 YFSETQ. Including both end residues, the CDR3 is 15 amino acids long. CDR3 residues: CASSLGQGLREVPKL.

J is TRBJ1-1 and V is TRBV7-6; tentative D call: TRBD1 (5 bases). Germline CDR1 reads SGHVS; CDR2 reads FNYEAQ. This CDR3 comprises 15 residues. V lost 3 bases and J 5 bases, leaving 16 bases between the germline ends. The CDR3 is CASSLSAPGMTEAFF. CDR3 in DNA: TGTGCCAGCAGCTTGAGCGCGCCAGGGATGACTGAAGCTTTCTTT.

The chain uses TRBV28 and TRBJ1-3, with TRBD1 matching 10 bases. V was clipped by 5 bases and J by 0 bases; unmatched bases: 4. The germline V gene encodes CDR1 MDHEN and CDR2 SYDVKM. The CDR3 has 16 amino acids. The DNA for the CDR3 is TGTGCCAGCAGTCCCGGACAGGGGGTCTCTGGAAACACCATATATTTT. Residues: CASSPGQGVSGNTIYF.

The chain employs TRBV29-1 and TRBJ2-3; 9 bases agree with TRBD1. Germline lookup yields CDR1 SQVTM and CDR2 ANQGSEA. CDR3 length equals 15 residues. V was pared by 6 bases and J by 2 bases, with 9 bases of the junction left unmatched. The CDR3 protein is CSVRTGVPFTDTQYF. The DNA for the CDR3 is TGCAGCGTCCGGACAGGGGTTCCTTTCACAGATACGCAGTATTTT.

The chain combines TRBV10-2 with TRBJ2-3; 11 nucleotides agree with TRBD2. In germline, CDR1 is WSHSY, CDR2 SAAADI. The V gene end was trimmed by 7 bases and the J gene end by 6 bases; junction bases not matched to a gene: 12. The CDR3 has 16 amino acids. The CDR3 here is CASKMVGLAVGDTQYF. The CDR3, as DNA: TGCGCCAGCAAGATGGTGGGACTAGCGGTGGGGGATACGCAGTATTTT.

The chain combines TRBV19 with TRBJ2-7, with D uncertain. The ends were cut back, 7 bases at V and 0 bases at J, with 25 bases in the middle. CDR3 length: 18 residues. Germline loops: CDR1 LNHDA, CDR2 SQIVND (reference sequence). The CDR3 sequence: CASKTERPIPVVSYEQYF. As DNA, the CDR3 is TGTGCCAGTAAAACAGAGAGACCCATACCCGTCGTCTCCTACGAGCAGTACTTC.

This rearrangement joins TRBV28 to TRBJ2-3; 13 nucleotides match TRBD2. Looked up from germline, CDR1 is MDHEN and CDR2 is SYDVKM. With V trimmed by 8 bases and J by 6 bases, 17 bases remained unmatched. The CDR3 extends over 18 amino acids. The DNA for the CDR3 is TGTGCCAGCTCACCTCACACGGGACTAGCGGGAACGGCTGATACGCAGTATTTT. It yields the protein CASSPHTGLAGTADTQYF.

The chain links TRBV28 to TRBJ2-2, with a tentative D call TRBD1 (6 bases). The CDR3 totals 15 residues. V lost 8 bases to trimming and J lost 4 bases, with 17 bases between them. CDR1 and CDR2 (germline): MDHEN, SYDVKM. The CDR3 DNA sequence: TGTGCCAGCGACCCCAGGGGAGAAGGCACCGGGGAGCTGTTTTTT. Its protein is CASDPRGEGTGELFF.

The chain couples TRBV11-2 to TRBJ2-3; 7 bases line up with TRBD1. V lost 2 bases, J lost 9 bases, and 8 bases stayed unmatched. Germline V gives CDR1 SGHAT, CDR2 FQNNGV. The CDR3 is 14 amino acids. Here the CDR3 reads CASSLIGGQGTQYF. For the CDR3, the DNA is TGTGCCAGCAGCTTAATAGGGGGCCAGGGGACGCAGTATTTT. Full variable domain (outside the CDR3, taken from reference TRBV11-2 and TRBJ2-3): EAGVAQSPRYKIIEKRQSVAFWCNPISGHATLYWYQQILGQGPKLLIQFQNNGVVDDSQLPKDRFSAERLKGVDSTLKIQPAKLEDSAVYLCASSLIGGQGTQYFGPGTRLTVL.

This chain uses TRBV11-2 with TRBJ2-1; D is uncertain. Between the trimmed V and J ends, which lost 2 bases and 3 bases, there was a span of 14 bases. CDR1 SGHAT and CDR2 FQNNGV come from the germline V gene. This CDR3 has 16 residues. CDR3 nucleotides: TGTGCCAGCAGCTTACTTTCGGCCAGGCGCTACAATGAGCAGTTCTTC. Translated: CASSLLSARRYNEQFF.

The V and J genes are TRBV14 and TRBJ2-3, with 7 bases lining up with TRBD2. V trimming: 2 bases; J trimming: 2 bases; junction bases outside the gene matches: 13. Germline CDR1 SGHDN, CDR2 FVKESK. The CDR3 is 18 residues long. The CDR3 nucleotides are TGTGCCAGCAGCCAATCTTCCTCATCAGCGGGGACCACAGATACGCAGTATTTT. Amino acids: CASSQSSSSAGTTDTQYF.

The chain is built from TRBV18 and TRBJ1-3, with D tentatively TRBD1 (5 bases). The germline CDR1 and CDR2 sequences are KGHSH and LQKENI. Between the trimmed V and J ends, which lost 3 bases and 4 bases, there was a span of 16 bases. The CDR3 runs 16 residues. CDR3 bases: TGTGCCAGCTCACCGATCGCCAGGGCGGACGGAAACACCATATATTTT. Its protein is CASSPIARADGNTIYF.

CDR3 sequence (DNA): TGTGCCAGCAGGAGAAGGGGCAGTCACAATCAGCCCCAGCATTTT. Amino acid sequence: CASRRRGSHNQPQHF. This chain uses TRBV28 with TRBJ1-5, with D perhaps matching TRBD1 (5 bases). CDR1 and CDR2 from the germline V gene are MDHEN and SYDVKM. Trimming pared 6 bases from V and 3 bases from J, leaving 15 bases between. The CDR3 consists of 15 residues.

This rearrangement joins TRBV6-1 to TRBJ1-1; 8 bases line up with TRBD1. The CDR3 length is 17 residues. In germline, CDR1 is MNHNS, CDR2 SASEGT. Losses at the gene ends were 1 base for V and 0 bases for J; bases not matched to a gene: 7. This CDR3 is CASSEDRGRSLNTEAFF. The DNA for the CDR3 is TGTGCCAGCAGTGAAGACAGGGGGAGGTCTCTGAACACTGAAGCTTTCTTT.

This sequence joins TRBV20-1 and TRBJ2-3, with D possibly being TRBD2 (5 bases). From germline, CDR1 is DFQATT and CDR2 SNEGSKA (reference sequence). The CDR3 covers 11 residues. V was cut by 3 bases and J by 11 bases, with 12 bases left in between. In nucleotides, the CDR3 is TGCAGTGCTAGGTCGAGCGGAATGCAGTATTTT. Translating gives CSARSSGMQYF.

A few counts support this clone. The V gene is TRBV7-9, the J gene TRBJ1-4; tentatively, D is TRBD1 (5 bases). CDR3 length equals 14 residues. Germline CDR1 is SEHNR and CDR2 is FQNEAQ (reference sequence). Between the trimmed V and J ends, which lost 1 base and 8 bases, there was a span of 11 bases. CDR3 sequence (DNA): TGTGCCAGCAGCTTAGTCGGGACTTGGGAAAAACTGTTTTTT. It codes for CASSLVGTWEKLFF.

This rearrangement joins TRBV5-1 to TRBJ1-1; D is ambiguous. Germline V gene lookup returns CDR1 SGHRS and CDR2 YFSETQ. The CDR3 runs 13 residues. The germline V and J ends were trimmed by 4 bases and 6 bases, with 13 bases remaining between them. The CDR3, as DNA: TGCGCCAGCAGCGTAGGGATAGGTTCTGAAGCTTTCTTT. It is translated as CASSVGIGSEAFF.

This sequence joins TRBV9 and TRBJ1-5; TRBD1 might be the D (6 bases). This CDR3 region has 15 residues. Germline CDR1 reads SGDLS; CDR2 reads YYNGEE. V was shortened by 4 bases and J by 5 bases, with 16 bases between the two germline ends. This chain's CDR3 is CASSTGVGGDQPQHF. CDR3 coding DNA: TGTGCCAGCAGCACAGGTGTTGGGGGCGATCAGCCCCAGCATTTT.

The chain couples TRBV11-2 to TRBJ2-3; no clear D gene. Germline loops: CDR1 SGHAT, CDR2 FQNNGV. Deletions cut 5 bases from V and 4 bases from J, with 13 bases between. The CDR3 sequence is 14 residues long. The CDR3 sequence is CASSTHGLSDTQYF. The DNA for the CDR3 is TGTGCCAGCAGCACTCATGGCCTATCAGATACGCAGTATTTT.

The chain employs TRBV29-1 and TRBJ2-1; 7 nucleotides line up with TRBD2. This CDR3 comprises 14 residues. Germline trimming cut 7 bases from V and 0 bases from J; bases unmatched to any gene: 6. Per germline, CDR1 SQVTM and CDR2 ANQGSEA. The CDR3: CSGRREPSYNEQFF. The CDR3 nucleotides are TGCAGCGGACGGCGGGAGCCCTCCTACAATGAGCAGTTCTTC.

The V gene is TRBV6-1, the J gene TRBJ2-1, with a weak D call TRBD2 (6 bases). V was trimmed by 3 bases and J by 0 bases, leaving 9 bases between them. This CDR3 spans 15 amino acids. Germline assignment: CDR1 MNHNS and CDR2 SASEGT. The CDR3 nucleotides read TGTGCCAGCAGTGACCGGGAGTACTCCTACAATGAGCAGTTCTTC. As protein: CASSDREYSYNEQFF.

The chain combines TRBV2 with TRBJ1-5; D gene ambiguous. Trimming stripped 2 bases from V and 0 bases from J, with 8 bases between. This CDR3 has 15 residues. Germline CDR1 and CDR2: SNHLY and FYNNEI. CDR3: CASSETRSSNQPQHF. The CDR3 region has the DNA TGTGCCAGCAGTGAAACCAGGAGTAGCAATCAGCCCCAGCATTTT.

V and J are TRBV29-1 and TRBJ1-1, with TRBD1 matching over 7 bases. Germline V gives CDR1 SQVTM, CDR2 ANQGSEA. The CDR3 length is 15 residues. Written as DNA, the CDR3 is TGCGGAGCAAGACAGGGAATAGTATCTCACACTGAAGCTTTCTTT. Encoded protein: CGARQGIVSHTEAFF.

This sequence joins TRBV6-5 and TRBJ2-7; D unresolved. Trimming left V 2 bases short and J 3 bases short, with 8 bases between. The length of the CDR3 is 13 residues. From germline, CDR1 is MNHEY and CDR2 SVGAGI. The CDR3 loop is CASSYLGNYEQYF. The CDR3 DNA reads TGTGCCAGCAGTTACCTCGGCAACTACGAGCAGTACTTC.

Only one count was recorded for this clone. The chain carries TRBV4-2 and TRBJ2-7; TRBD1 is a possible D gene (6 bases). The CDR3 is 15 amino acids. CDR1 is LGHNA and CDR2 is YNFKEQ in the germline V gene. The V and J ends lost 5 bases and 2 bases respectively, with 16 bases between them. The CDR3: CASSSLGATAYEQYF. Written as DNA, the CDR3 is TGTGCCAGCAGCTCTTTGGGGGCGACGGCCTACGAGCAGTACTTC.

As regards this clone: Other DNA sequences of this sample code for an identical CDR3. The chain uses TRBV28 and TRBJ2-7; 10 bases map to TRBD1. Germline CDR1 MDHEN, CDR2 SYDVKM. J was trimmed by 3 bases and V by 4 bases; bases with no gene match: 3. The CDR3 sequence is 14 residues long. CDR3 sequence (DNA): TGTGCCAGCAGTTCCGGGACAGGGGTCTACGAGCAGTACTTC. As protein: CASSSGTGVYEQYF. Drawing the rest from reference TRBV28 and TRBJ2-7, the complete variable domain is DVKVTQSSRYLVKRTGEKVFLECVQDMDHENMFWYRQDPGLGLRLIYFSYDVKMKEKGDIPEGYSVSREKKERFSLILESASTNQTSMYLCASSSGTGVYEQYFGPGTRLTVT.

CDR3 nucleotide sequence: TGTGCCAGCAGTTACCCGGGACAGGCTTACGAGCAGTACTTC. This translates into CASSYPGQAYEQYF. The rearrangement uses TRBV6-5 and TRBJ2-7; 8 bases line up with TRBD1. This CDR3 contains 14 residues. Germline CDR1 is MNHEY and CDR2 is SVGAGI. V was clipped by 2 bases and J by 4 bases; unmatched bases: 4.